Presented here are 29 T cell receptor beta chains from one specimen sequenced in a study of T cell responses to AZD1222 COVID-19 vaccine. The method was immunoSEQ multiplex PCR; TCRdb's version includes in-frame clones alone and lacks a portion of them. The sample contains 120,000 to 150,000 clones, 89% of which appear only once. Here the sequenced sample was peripheral blood, taken 28 days after the second AZD1222 dose. The source is an adult who received the AZD1222 COVID-19 vaccine.

The V and J genes are TRBV4-2 and TRBJ2-7; the D is unclear. From germline, CDR1 is LGHNA and CDR2 YNFKEQ. V was clipped by 0 bases and J by 6 bases, with 12 bases between them. The length of the CDR3 is 14 residues. Here the CDR3 reads CASSQETRVGEQYF. The CDR3 nucleotides read TGTGCCAGCAGCCAAGAGACTCGGGTAGGCGAGCAGTACTTC.

The chain is built from TRBV7-3 and TRBJ2-2; D is ambiguous. The CDR3 contains 14 residues. Germline loops: CDR1 SGHTA, CDR2 FQGTGA. V was trimmed by 0 bases and J by 2 bases, leaving 4 bases between them. CDR3 sequence: CASSLTSNTGELFF. As DNA, the CDR3 is TGTGCCAGCAGCTTAACTTCCAACACCGGGGAGCTGTTTTTT.

CDR3 amino acids: CASSLDGVEAFF. CDR3 nucleotides: TGTGCCAGCAGTCTCGACGGGGTTGAAGCTTTCTTT. This chain joins TRBV12-3 or TRBV12-4 and TRBJ1-1; no reliable D call. V shed 5 bases and J shed 7 bases, with 11 bases lying between them. The CDR3 loop spans 12 amino acids.

The genes are TRBV24-1 and TRBJ2-1; 7 positions match TRBD2. The CDR3 runs 17 residues. The germline V gene has CDR1 KGHDR and CDR2 SFDVKD. V shed 4 bases and J 2 bases; nucleotides not matched to a gene: 10. CDR3 amino acids: CATSDRMSGTTYNEQFF. CDR3 DNA: TGTGCCACCAGTGACAGAATGAGCGGGACGACCTACAATGAGCAGTTCTTC.

The genes are TRBV29-1 and TRBJ2-3; possible D gene TRBD2, 5 bases. The germline V and J ends were trimmed by 4 bases and 4 bases, with 12 bases remaining between them. The V gene's germline CDR1 is SQVTM and CDR2 ANQGSEA. This CDR3 is built from 13 residues. The CDR3 DNA reads TGCAGCGTTGTAAGCGGCGGACCAGATACGCAGTATTTT. Its protein product is CSVVSGGPDTQYF.

The chain is built from TRBV18 and TRBJ2-7; 8 bases agree with TRBD1. The CDR3 consists of 15 residues. Trimming removed 6 bases from V and 3 bases from J; junction bases left unmatched: 10. Germline loops: CDR1 KGHSH, CDR2 LQKENI. CDR3 region: CASSPAGGAGYEQYF. The CDR3 DNA is TGTGCCAGCTCCCCAGCAGGGGGCGCGGGCTACGAGCAGTACTTC.

The CDR3 DNA sequence: TGTGCCAGCAGGGGGCGGGATACTGGCTACACCTTC. It specifies CASRGRDTGYTF. J is TRBJ1-2 and V is TRBV7-9, with a tentative D call TRBD1 (5 bases). Germline CDR1 and CDR2: SEHNR and FQNEAQ (reference sequence). V dropped 6 bases and J dropped 7 bases, with 12 bases sitting between them. This CDR3 has 12 residues.

V is TRBV5-1 and J is TRBJ2-3, with 10 bases fitting TRBD1. The CDR3 has 14 residues. Trimming removed 4 bases from V and 4 bases from J; junction bases left unmatched: 3. CDR1 and CDR2 (germline): SGHRS, YFSETQ. The CDR3 coding sequence is TGCGCCAGCAGCCTAGGACAGGGGGCAGATACGCAGTATTTT. Its translation: CASSLGQGADTQYF. The full variable domain, in which reference TRBV5-1 and TRBJ2-3 provide the parts outside the CDR3, is KAGVTQTPRYLIKTRGQQVTLSCSPISGHRSVSWYQQTPGQGLQFLFEYFSETQRNKGNFPGRFSGRQFSNSRSEMNVSTLELGDSALYLCASSLGQGADTQYFGPGTRLTVL.

This clone was seen a single time. The rearrangement links TRBV27 to TRBJ1-4, with D maybe TRBD1 (6 bases). Germline values: CDR1 MNHEY, CDR2 SMNVEV (reference sequence). There are 15 residues in the CDR3. V was trimmed by 6 bases and J by 3 bases, leaving 14 bases between them. The CDR3 DNA reads as TGTGCCAGCAGGCGTCTACAGGGCCCTAATGAAAAACTGTTTTTT. This codes for CASRRLQGPNEKLFF.

This clone has a single count. The chain uses TRBV4-1 and TRBJ2-6; D gene ambiguous. The CDR3 covers 16 residues. V lost 3 bases, J lost 3 bases, and 12 bases lay in between. Looked up from germline, CDR1 is MGHRA and CDR2 is YSYEKL. DNA for the CDR3: TGCGCCAGCAGCCACGACGTAGTGGATGGGGCCAACGTCCTGACTTTC. This translates into CASSHDVVDGANVLTF.

This clone has only a few counts. V and J are TRBV19 and TRBJ2-3; 9 bases are shared with TRBD2. Germline V lookup: CDR1 LNHDA, CDR2 SQIVND (reference sequence). The V and J ends lost 3 bases and 3 bases, in that order; junction bases with no gene match: 4. There are 15 residues in the CDR3. The CDR3 region is CASSIPREGTDTQYF. In nucleotides, the CDR3 is TGTGCCAGTAGTATCCCGCGGGAGGGGACAGATACGCAGTATTTT.

The chain employs TRBV9 and TRBJ2-1, with D tentatively TRBD2 (5 bases). The germline V gene encodes CDR1 SGDLS and CDR2 YYNGEE. The CDR3 is 13 amino acids. V was shortened by 3 bases and J by 7 bases, with 11 bases between the two germline ends. Here the CDR3 DNA reads TGTGCCAGCAGCGGACTACGGAGGAATGAGCAGTTCTTC. It encodes CASSGLRRNEQFF.

V gene TRBV7-2 combines with J gene TRBJ2-7; D is possibly TRBD2 (7 bases). The CDR3 runs to 13 residues. Germline CDR1 reads SGHTA; CDR2 reads FQGNSA. Trimming stripped 1 base from V and 5 bases from J, with 9 bases between. The CDR3 DNA reads TGTGCCAGCAGCTTAGTAGGGGGGGACGAGCAGTACTTC. The encoded protein is CASSLVGGDEQYF. Full variable domain (rest looked up from reference TRBV7-2 and TRBJ2-7): GAGVSQSPSNKVTEKGKDVELRCDPISGHTALYWYRQSLGQGLEFLIYFQGNSAPDKSGLPSDRFSAERTGGSVSTLTIQRTQQEDSAVYLCASSLVGGDEQYFGPGTRLTVT.

The chain has TRBV5-4 and TRBJ2-7, with 8 nucleotides matching TRBD2. Germline CDR1 SGHNT, CDR2 YYREEE (reference sequence). V lost 6 bases and J lost 3; bases outside the gene matches: 8. The CDR3 is made up of 14 amino acids. This CDR3 reads CASTVAGRNYEQYF. The CDR3 region has the DNA TGTGCCAGCACCGTAGCGGGAAGAAACTACGAGCAGTACTTC.

The table lists this clone with many counts. This rearrangement joins TRBV4-3 to TRBJ2-3; D is perhaps TRBD2 (6 bases). V lost 4 bases, J lost 6 bases, and 17 bases lay in between. The CDR3 has 15 amino acids. The germline V gene has CDR1 LGHNA and CDR2 YSLEER. The CDR3 spells CASSPTSSIGDTQYF. CDR3 coding DNA: TGCGCCAGCAGCCCTACTAGCTCGATCGGGGATACGCAGTATTTT.

This clone was picked up one time. V usage is TRBV29-1 and J usage is TRBJ2-3; D not certain. Germline values: CDR1 SQVTM, CDR2 ANQGSEA. This CDR3 has 11 amino acids. The V end lost 2 bases, the J end lost 5 bases, and 5 bases lay between the germline ends. The CDR3 DNA follows: TGCAGCGTTGAACGACAAGATACGCAGTATTTT. It yields the protein CSVERQDTQYF.

V is TRBV18 and J is TRBJ1-1; perhaps TRBD1 as D (5 bases). The V gene's germline CDR1 is KGHSH and CDR2 LQKENI. Trimming stripped 0 bases from V and 7 bases from J, with 12 bases between. The CDR3 length is 14 residues. The CDR3, as DNA: TGTGCCAGCTCACCACCTCGGGACGGCATTGAAGCTTTCTTT. Encoded protein: CASSPPRDGIEAFF.

This clone was seen once. The V call is TRBV25-1, the J call TRBJ1-1; 10 positions match TRBD1. The J segment lost 6 bases and the V segment lost 4 bases, leaving 5 bases of the junction unmatched. Germline lookup yields CDR1 MGHDK and CDR2 SYGVNS. CDR3 length: 14 residues. The chain's CDR3 is CASSGGQGPAEAFF. CDR3 coding DNA: TGTGCCAGCAGTGGGGGACAGGGGCCTGCTGAAGCTTTCTTT.

The chain is built from TRBV2 and TRBJ2-7; TRBD2 is a possible D gene (5 bases). The CDR3 covers 12 residues. Germline V gene sequence: CDR1 SNHLY, CDR2 FYNNEI. Here the CDR3 DNA reads TGTGCTGCGGGCCAGCCAACCTACGAGCAGTACTTC. Protein: CAAGQPTYEQYF.

The CDR3, as DNA: TGTGCCAGCAGCTTAGATAGGGGCGTCGGCACCGGGGAGCTGTTTTTT. Its protein product is CASSLDRGVGTGELFF. The chain is built from TRBV11-3 and TRBJ2-2; TRBD1 is a possible D gene (5 bases). Trimming took off 0 bases at V and 4 bases at J, with 12 bases between the two ends. The CDR3 contains 16 residues. The V gene's germline CDR1 is SGHNT and CDR2 YENEEA. The full variable domain, completed using reference TRBV11-3 and TRBJ2-2, is EAGVVQSPRYKIIEKKQPVAFWCNPISGHNTLYWYLQNLGQGPELLIRYENEEAVDDSQLPKDRFSAERLKGVDSTLKIQPAELGDSAVYLCASSLDRGVGTGELFFGEGSRLTVL.

V usage is TRBV9 and J usage is TRBJ2-5; TRBD1 aligns across 10 bases. The CDR3 extends over 15 amino acids. Germline V lookup: CDR1 SGDLS, CDR2 YYNGEE. After removal of 4 bases from V and 3 bases from J, the junction contained 6 bases not matched to a gene. This CDR3 reads CASSPAGQGKETQYF. The CDR3, as DNA: TGTGCCAGCAGCCCCGCGGGACAGGGGAAAGAGACCCAGTACTTC. Together with reference TRBV9 and TRBJ2-5, the CDR3 gives the full variable domain: DSGVTQTPKHLITATGQRVTLRCSPRSGDLSVYWYQQSLDQGLQFLIQYYNGEERAKGNILERFSAQQFPDLHSELNLSSLELGDSALYFCASSPAGQGKETQYFGPGTRLLVL.

The chain carries TRBV4-1 and TRBJ1-5; D is uncertain. The CDR3 loop spans 13 amino acids. From germline, CDR1 is MGHRA and CDR2 YSYEKL. Deletions cut 1 base from V and 6 bases from J, with 7 bases between. The CDR3 region has the DNA TGCGCCAGCAGCCAAGGGGTGGGTCAGCCCCAGCATTTT. This codes for CASSQGVGQPQHF.

CDR3 region: CASSARQSNQPQHF. The CDR3 DNA sequence: TGTGCCAGCAGTGCCCGACAGAGCAATCAGCCCCAGCATTTT. The chain has TRBV2 and TRBJ1-5; D is perhaps TRBD1 (5 bases). V was pared by 4 bases and J by 1 base, with 8 bases between. This CDR3 is built from 14 residues. Germline CDR1 is SNHLY and CDR2 is FYNNEI.

This clone was seen a handful of times. CDR3 DNA sequence: TGTGCCAGCAGTTCTTTAGCGGGCCTCCTCCGAAACAGGAACAATGAGCAGTTCTTC. Protein sequence: CASSSLAGLLRNRNNEQFF. The chain has TRBV6-2 or TRBV6-3 and TRBJ2-1, with 7 bases identical to TRBD2. The junction had 20 bases not matched to a gene; V was cut back by 4 bases and J by 5 bases. The CDR3 contains 19 residues. Germline CDR1 MNHEY, CDR2 SVGEGT.

The chain links TRBV28 to TRBJ2-7, with TRBD1 identical over 8 bases. V shed 8 bases and J 0 bases; nucleotides not matched to a gene: 12. From germline, CDR1 is MDHEN and CDR2 SYDVKM. The CDR3 is 16 amino acids. This CDR3 is CASRGEDRASSYEQYF. CDR3 sequence (DNA): TGTGCCAGCCGAGGAGAGGACAGGGCCTCCTCCTACGAGCAGTACTTC.

V usage is TRBV15 and J usage is TRBJ2-1; 8 bases line up with TRBD2. CDR1 and CDR2 from the germline V gene are LNHNV and YYDKDF (reference sequence). After removal of 3 bases from V and 2 bases from J, the junction contained 3 bases not matched to a gene. This CDR3 has 15 residues. The CDR3 is CATSRDSGTYNEQFF. The DNA for the CDR3 is TGTGCCACCAGCAGGGATAGCGGGACCTACAATGAGCAGTTCTTC. The variable domain in full, completed from reference TRBV15 and TRBJ2-1, reads DAMVIQNPRYQVTQFGKPVTLSCSQTLNHNVMYWYQQKSSQAPKLLFHYYDKDFNNEADTPDNFQSRRPNTSFCFLDIRSPGLGDTAMYLCATSRDSGTYNEQFFGPGTRLTVL.

The chain carries TRBV15 and TRBJ2-1; TRBD2 agrees at 10 bases. This CDR3 comprises 17 residues. V was clipped by 5 bases and J by 8 bases; unmatched bases: 15. Germline V lookup: CDR1 LNHNV, CDR2 YYDKDF (reference sequence). The CDR3 here is CATSPRPLAGKQYEQFF. The CDR3 coding sequence is TGTGCCACCAGCCCACGCCCACTAGCGGGAAAGCAGTATGAGCAGTTCTTC.

The rearrangement uses TRBV11-3 and TRBJ2-1; TRBD1 is a possible D gene (6 bases). CDR3 length: 15 residues. The ends were cut back, 4 bases at V and 0 bases at J, with 10 bases in the middle. Germline CDR1 SGHNT, CDR2 YENEEA. CDR3 sequence: CASSSRGSSYNEQFF. As DNA, the CDR3 is TGTGCCAGCAGCTCTAGGGGGAGCTCCTACAATGAGCAGTTCTTC.

The J gene is TRBJ1-4, the V gene TRBV19, with a tentative D call TRBD1 (5 bases). This CDR3 has 14 residues. The germline V gene encodes CDR1 LNHDA and CDR2 SQIVND (reference sequence). The V end lost 11 bases, the J end lost 0 bases, and 13 bases lay between the germline ends. The CDR3 is CASRSGPTNEKLFF. CDR3 bases: TGTGCCTCCCGTTCGGGGCCAACTAATGAAAAACTGTTTTTT.